This T cell receptor (beta chain) was observed in a study of neoadjuvant nivolumab and ipilimumab in lung cancer. The CDR3 totals 15 residues. The J segment lost 2 bases and the V segment lost 5 bases, leaving 7 bases of the junction unmatched. Looked up from germline, CDR1 is MNHEY and CDR2 is SMNVEV (reference sequence). Regarding the study as a whole: Only two of four nivolumab-treated tumors gained richness and clonality by surgery.

The assay was immunoSEQ multiplex PCR, and TCRdb's table has in-frame clones only and misses some. Of approximately 10,000 clones in the sample, about 80% were seen once. As concerns this clone: Its antigen is not identified.

The origin of this receptor is an adult with non-small cell lung cancer. The starting material was tumor tissue, obtained after neoadjuvant nivolumab, alone or with ipilimumab, at or shortly before surgery. The chain joins TRBV27 to TRBJ2-3; 7 bases are shared with TRBD1. CDR3 in amino acids: CASSRDRPLTDTQYF. As DNA, the CDR3 is TGTGCCAGCAGTCGGGACAGACCCCTCACAGATACGCAGTATTTT.